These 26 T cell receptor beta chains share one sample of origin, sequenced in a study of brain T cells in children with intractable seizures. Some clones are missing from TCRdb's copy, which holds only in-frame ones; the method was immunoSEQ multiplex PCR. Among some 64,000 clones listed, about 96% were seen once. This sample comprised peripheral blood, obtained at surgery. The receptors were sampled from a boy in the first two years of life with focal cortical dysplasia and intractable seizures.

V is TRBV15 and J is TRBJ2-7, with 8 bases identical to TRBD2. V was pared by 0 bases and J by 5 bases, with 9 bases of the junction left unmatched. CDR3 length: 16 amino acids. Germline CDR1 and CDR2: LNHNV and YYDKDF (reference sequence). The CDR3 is CATSRDRASGRNEQYF. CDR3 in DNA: TGTGCCACCAGCAGAGATCGGGCTAGCGGGCGTAACGAGCAGTACTTC. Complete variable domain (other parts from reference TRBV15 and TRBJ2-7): DAMVIQNPRYQVTQFGKPVTLSCSQTLNHNVMYWYQQKSSQAPKLLFHYYDKDFNNEADTPDNFQSRRPNTSFCFLDIRSPGLGDTAMYLCATSRDRASGRNEQYFGPGTRLTVT.

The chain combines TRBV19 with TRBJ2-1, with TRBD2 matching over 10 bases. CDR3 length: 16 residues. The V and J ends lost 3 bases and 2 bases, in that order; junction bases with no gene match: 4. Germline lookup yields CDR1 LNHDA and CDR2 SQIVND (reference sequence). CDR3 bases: TGTGCCAGTAGTATTGGGACTAGCGTCCCCTACAATGAGCAGTTCTTC. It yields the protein CASSIGTSVPYNEQFF.

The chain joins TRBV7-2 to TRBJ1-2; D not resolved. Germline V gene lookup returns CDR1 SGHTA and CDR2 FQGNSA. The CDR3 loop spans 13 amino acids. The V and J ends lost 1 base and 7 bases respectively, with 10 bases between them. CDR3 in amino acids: CASSLGGYSGYTF. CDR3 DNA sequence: TGTGCCAGCAGCTTAGGTGGTTACAGTGGCTACACCTTC. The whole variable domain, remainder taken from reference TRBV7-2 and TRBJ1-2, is GAGVSQSPSNKVTEKGKDVELRCDPISGHTALYWYRQSLGQGLEFLIYFQGNSAPDKSGLPSDRFSAERTGGSVSTLTIQRTQQEDSAVYLCASSLGGYSGYTFGSGTRLTVV.

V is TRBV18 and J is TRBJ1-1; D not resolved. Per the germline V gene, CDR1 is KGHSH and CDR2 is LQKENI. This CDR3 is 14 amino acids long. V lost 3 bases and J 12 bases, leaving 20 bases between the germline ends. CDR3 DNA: TGTGCCAGCTCACCCGCGGCCGGACGACTGCGGTCTTTCTTT. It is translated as CASSPAAGRLRSFF.

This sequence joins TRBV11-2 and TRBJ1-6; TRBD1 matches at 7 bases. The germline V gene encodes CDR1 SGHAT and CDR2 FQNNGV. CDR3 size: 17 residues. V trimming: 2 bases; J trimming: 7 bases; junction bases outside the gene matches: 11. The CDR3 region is CASSLRGGAGLNSPLHF. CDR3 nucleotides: TGTGCCAGCAGCTTACGAGGGGGCGCTGGTTTAAATTCACCCCTCCACTTT.

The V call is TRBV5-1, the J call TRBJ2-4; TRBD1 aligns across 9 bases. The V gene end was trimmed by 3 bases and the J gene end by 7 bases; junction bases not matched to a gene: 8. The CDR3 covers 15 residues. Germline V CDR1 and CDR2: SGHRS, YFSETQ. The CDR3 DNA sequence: TGCGCCAGCAGCTGGGAACAGGGGGCTGTGAACATTCAGTACTTC. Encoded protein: CASSWEQGAVNIQYF.

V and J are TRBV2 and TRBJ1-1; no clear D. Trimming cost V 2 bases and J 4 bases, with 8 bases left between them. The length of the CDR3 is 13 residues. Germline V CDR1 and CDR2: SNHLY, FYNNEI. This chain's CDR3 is CASSELRSTEAFF. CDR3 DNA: TGTGCCAGCAGTGAATTGCGGAGCACTGAAGCTTTCTTT.

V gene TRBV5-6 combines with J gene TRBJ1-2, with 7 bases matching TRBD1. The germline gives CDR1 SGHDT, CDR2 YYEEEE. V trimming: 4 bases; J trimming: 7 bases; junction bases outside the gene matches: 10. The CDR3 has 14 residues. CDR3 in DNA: TGTGCCAGCAGCCAGGACGTTGGGACAGTTGGCTACACCTTC. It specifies CASSQDVGTVGYTF.

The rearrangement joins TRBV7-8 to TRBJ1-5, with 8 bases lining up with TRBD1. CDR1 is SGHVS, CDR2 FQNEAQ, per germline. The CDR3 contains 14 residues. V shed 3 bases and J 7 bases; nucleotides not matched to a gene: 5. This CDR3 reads CASSFGQGVQPQHF. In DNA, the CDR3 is TGTGCCAGCAGCTTCGGACAGGGAGTCCAGCCCCAGCATTTT.

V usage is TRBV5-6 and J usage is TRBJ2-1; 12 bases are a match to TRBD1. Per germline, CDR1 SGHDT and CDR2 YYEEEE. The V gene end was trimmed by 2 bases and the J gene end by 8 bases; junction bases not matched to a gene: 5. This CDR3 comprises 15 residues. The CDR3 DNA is TGTGCCAGCAGCTTAGGGACAGGGGGCTGGGATGAGCAGTTCTTC. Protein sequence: CASSLGTGGWDEQFF.

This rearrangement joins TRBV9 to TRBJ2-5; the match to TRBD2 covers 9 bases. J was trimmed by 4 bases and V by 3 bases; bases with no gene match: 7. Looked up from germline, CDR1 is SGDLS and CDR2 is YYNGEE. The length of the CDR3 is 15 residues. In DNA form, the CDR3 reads TGTGCCAGCAGCGCGTGGCGGGGGGGAGCAGAGACCCAGTACTTC. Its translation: CASSAWRGGAETQYF.

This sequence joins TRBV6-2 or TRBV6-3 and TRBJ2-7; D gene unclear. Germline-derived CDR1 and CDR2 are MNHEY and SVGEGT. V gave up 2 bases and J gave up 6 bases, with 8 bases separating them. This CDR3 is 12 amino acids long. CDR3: CASSYPPREQYF. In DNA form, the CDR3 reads TGTGCCAGCAGTTACCCTCCTCGCGAGCAGTACTTC.

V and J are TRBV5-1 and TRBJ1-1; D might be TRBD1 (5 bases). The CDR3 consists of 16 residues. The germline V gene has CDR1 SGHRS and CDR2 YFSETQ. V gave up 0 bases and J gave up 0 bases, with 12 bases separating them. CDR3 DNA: TGCGCCAGCAGCTTGGTCGGGGGATTGGTGAACACTGAAGCTTTCTTT. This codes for CASSLVGGLVNTEAFF.

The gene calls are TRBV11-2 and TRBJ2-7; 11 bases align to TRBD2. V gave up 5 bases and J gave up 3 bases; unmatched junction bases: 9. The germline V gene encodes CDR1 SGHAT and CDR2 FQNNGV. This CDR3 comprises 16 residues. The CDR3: CASSPRSSGRIYEQYF. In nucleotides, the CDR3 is TGTGCCAGCAGCCCCAGATCTAGCGGGAGGATCTACGAGCAGTACTTC.

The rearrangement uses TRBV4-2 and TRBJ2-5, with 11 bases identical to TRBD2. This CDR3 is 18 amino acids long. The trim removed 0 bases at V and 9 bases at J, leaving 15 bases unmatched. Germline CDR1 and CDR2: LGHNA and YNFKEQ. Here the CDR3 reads CASSQDLSGLAGGLAQYF. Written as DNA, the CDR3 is TGTGCCAGCAGCCAAGATCTCAGTGGGCTAGCGGGAGGTTTGGCCCAGTACTTC.

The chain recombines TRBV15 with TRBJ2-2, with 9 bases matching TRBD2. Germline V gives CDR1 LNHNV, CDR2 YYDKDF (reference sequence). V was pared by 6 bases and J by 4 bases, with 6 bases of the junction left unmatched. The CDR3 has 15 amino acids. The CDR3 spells CATSVSGGGTGELFF. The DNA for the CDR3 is TGTGCCACCAGTGTTAGCGGGGGTGGCACCGGGGAGCTGTTTTTT.

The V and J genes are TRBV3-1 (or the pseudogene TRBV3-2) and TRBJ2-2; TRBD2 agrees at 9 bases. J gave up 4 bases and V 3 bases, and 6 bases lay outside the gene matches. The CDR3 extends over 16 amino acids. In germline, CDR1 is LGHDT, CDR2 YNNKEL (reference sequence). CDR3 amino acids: CASSHLAGFGTGELFF. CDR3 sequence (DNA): TGTGCCAGCAGCCATCTAGCGGGGTTTGGCACCGGGGAGCTGTTTTTT.

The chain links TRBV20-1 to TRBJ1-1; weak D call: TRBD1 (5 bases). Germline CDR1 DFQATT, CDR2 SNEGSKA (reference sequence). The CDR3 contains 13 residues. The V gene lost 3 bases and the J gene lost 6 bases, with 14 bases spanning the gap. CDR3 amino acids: CSASGRAHAEAFF. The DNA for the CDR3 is TGCAGTGCTAGTGGCAGGGCTCACGCTGAAGCTTTCTTT.

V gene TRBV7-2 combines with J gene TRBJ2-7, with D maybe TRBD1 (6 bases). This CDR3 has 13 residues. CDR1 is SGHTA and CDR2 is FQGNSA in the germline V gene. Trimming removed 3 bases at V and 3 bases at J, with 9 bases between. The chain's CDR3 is CASSFGGRYEQYF. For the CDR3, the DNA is TGTGCCAGCAGCTTTGGGGGCCGCTACGAGCAGTACTTC.

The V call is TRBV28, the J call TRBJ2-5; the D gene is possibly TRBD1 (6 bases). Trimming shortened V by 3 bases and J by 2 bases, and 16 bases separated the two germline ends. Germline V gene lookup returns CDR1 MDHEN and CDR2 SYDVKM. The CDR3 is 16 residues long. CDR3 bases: TGTGCCAGCAGTTTGCAGGGGAAGGGTCGACAAGAGACCCAGTACTTC. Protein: CASSLQGKGRQETQYF.

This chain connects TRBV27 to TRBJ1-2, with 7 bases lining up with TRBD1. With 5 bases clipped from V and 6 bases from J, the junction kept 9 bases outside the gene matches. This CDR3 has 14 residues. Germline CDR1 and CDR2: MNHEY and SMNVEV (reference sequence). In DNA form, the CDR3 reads TGTGCCAGCAGTCTAAGGACAGGTATGGATGGCTACACCTTC. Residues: CASSLRTGMDGYTF.

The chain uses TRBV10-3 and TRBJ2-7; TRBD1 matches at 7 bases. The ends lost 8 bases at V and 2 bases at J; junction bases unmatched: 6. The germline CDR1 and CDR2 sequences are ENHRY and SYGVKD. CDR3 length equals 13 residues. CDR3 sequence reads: CAIQDRETYEQYF. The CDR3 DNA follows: TGTGCCATCCAAGACAGGGAAACCTACGAGCAGTACTTC.

CDR3 in amino acids: CASSSRQGATEAFF. As DNA, the CDR3 is TGCGCCAGCAGCTCCAGACAGGGGGCCACTGAAGCTTTCTTT. The J gene is TRBJ1-1, the V gene TRBV5-1, with 10 bases identical to TRBD1. Germline values: CDR1 SGHRS, CDR2 YFSETQ. The CDR3 is 14 residues long. Trimming took 3 bases from V and 4 from J; bases not matched to a gene: 3.

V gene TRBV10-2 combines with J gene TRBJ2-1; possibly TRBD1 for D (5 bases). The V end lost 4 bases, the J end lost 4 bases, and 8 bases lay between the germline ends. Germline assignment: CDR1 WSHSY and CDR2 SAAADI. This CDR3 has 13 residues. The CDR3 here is CASSGGRYNEQFF. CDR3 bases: TGCGCCAGCAGTGGGGGCCGGTACAATGAGCAGTTCTTC.

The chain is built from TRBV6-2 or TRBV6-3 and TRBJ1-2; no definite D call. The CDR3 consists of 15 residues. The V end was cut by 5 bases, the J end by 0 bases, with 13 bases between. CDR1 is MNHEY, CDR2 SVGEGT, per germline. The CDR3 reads CASSTVGEANYGYTF. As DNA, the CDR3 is TGTGCCAGCAGTACCGTCGGTGAGGCTAACTATGGCTACACCTTC.

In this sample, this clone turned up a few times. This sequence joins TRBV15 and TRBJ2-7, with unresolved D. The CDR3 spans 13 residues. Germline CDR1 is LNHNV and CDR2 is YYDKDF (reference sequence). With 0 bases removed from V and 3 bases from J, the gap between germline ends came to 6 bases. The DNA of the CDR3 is TGTGCCACCAGCAGAGATCTGGGCTACGAGCAGTACTTC. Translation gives CATSRDLGYEQYF.